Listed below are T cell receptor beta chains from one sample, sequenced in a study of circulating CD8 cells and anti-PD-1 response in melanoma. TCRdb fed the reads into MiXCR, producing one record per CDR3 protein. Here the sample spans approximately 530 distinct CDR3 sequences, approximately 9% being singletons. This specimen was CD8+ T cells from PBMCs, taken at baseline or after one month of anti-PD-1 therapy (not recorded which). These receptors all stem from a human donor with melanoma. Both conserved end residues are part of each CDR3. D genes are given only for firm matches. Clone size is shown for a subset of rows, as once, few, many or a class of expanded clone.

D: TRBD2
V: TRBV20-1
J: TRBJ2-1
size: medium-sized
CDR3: CSARGLAGEQFF

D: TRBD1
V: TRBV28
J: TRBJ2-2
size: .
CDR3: CASSSRDRVGGEPFF

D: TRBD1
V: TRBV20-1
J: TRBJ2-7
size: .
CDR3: CGARVPGQIPYEQYF

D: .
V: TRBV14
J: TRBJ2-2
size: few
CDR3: CASSQSTNPANTGELFF

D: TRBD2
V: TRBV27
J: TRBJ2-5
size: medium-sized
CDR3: CASSQSPGGGETQYF

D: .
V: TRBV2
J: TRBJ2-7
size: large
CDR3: CASSGYEQYF

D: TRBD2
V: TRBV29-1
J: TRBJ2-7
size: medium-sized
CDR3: CSVASGRTTPYEQYF

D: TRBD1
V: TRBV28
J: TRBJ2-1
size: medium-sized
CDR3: CASSLQGESDEQFF

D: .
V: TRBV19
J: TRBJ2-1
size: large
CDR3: CASSIVGAFSYNEQFF

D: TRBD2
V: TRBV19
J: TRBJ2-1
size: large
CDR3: CASSISSAGGSHYNEQFF

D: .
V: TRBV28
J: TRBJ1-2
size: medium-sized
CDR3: CASRSERPSANYGYTF

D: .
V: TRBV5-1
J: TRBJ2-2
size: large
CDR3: CASSLPPQSVF

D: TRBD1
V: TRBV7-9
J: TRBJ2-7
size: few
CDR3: CASSSDRETLHYEQYF

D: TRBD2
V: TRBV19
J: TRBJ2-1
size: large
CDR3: CASSLFLASGRPGGEQFF

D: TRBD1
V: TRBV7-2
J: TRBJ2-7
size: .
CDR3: CASSLESQGAYEQYF

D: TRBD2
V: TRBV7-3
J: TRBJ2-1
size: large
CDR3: CASSETSANNEQFF

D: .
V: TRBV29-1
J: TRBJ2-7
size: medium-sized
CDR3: CSVEDGLVYEQYF

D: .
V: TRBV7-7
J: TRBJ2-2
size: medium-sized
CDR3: CASSWGEGENTGELFF